This TCR beta chain was captured in a study of cytomegalovirus exposure and HLA in healthy donors. Study-wide findings and caveats: High sensitivity and specificity were reportedly achieved when the classifier diagnosed cytomegalovirus status.

In this sample, this clone turned up once. Its antigen is not known. PCR was performed using 60 Vbeta and 13 Jbeta primers. The assay was immunoSEQ multiplex PCR, and TCRdb's table has in-frame clones only and misses some. The sample comprises some 74,000 clones, around 80% of which are singletons, and 0.85% to 1.3% rests with the top ten. Sequencing input: PBMCs. The TCR originated in a male donor in good health and CMV-seronegative.

CDR3 sequence (DNA): TGTGCCAGCAGTCCGCTGACAGGGGGCTCTGATCAGCCCCAGCATTTT. Residues: CASSPLTGGSDQPQHF. This chain connects TRBV27 to TRBJ1-5, with 10 bases fitting TRBD1. CDR3 size: 16 residues. Germline lookup yields CDR1 MNHEY and CDR2 SMNVEV (reference sequence). Trimming cost V 5 bases and J 5 bases; bases outside gene matches: 9.